Shown below are 16 T cell receptor beta chains from a single sample sequenced in a study of graft-versus-host responses after intestinal transplantation. Antigen specificity for these receptors is unknown. Profiling relied on immunoSEQ multiplex PCR, and the TCRdb table lists in-frame clones only, not all of them. The table lists over 75,000 clones, around 93% of them singletons. The source material was unstimulated CD8+ T cells sorted from spleen or lymph node cells, sampled before transplant. The receptors come from a human donor who was the organ donor for an intestinal transplant.

The gene calls are TRBV7-6 and TRBJ2-1; a weak D match, TRBD1 (6 bases). The CDR3 runs 15 residues. The germline gives CDR1 SGHVS, CDR2 FNYEAQ. V was pared by 5 bases and J by 5 bases, with 16 bases between. The CDR3: CASSVHGTPDNEQFF. CDR3 nucleotides: TGTGCCAGCAGCGTACACGGGACACCAGACAATGAGCAGTTCTTC. Using reference TRBV7-6 and TRBJ2-1 for the parts outside the CDR3, the full variable domain is GAGVSQSPRYKVTKRGQDVALRCDPISGHVSLYWYRQALGQGPEFLTYFNYEAQQDKSGLPNDRFSAERPEGSISTLTIQRTEQRDSAMYRCASSVHGTPDNEQFFGPGTRLTVL.

The rearrangement joins TRBV7-8 to TRBJ2-7; the D is unclear. The CDR3 extends over 12 amino acids. The germline V and J ends were trimmed by 3 bases and 2 bases, with 5 bases remaining between them. The germline V gene has CDR1 SGHVS and CDR2 FQNEAQ. For the CDR3, the DNA is TGTGCCAGCAGCTTCGTCCCCTACGAGCAGTACTTC. Translation: CASSFVPYEQYF.

This clone has only one observation. The chain carries TRBV5-1 and TRBJ1-1; D possibly corresponds to TRBD1 (5 bases). The CDR3 is made up of 13 amino acids. Trimming cost V 1 base and J 4 bases, with 8 bases left between them. The V gene's germline CDR1 is SGHRS and CDR2 YFSETQ. In DNA, the CDR3 is TGCGCCAGCAGCTTGTGGGGGGGCACTGAAGCTTTCTTT. It is translated as CASSLWGGTEAFF.

This rearrangement joins TRBV11-2 to TRBJ2-7, with 7 nucleotides matching TRBD2. The germline V gene has CDR1 SGHAT and CDR2 FQNNGV. V trimming: 1 base; J trimming: 1 base; junction bases outside the gene matches: 7. CDR3 length: 16 residues. The CDR3 sequence: CASSLVAGVASYEQYF. The CDR3 nucleotides read TGTGCCAGCAGCTTAGTTGCGGGAGTAGCTTCCTACGAGCAGTACTTC.

CDR3 in DNA: TGTGCCAGCTCACGGGCCGCGTATGGCTACACCTTC. The encoded protein is CASSRAAYGYTF. V and J are TRBV18 and TRBJ1-2; no definite D call. Trimming removed 4 bases at V and 5 bases at J, with 8 bases between. The CDR3 extends over 12 amino acids. Germline-derived CDR1 and CDR2 are KGHSH and LQKENI.

The CDR3 here is CASSETPGLAGGPVGFDEQFF. The CDR3 coding sequence is TGCGCCAGCAGCGAGACCCCGGGACTAGCGGGAGGGCCTGTTGGTTTCGATGAGCAGTTCTTC. This sequence joins TRBV5-1 and TRBJ2-1; TRBD2 aligns across 16 bases. Germline CDR1 reads SGHRS; CDR2 reads YFSETQ. The CDR3 loop spans 21 amino acids. Trimming removed 4 bases from V and 8 bases from J; junction bases left unmatched: 21.

This clone was recorded once. The chain has TRBV7-9 and TRBJ1-2; the D gene is possibly TRBD1 (6 bases). The V end lost 5 bases, the J end lost 2 bases, and 12 bases lay between the germline ends. The length of the CDR3 is 14 residues. The germline gives CDR1 SEHNR, CDR2 FQNEAQ (reference sequence). CDR3 amino acids: CASSLTGHNYGYTF. The CDR3 DNA sequence: TGTGCCAGCAGCCTAACGGGACACAACTATGGCTACACCTTC.

The chain joins TRBV27 to TRBJ2-4, with D hard to call. The V gene's germline CDR1 is MNHEY and CDR2 SMNVEV (reference sequence). The length of the CDR3 is 17 residues. The germline V and J ends were trimmed by 6 bases and 0 bases, with 18 bases remaining between them. CDR3 DNA: TGTGCCAGCAGCCCCAGATTAGACTTCCTAGCCAAAAACATTCAGTACTTC. Protein: CASSPRLDFLAKNIQYF.

The chain carries TRBV11-2 and TRBJ2-7; a possible D gene is TRBD1 (5 bases). The CDR3 contains 13 residues. Trimming pared 1 base from V and 5 bases from J, leaving 9 bases between. Germline V gene sequence: CDR1 SGHAT, CDR2 FQNNGV. The CDR3 region has the DNA TGTGCCAGCAGCTTAGCAGGGTTCAACGAGCAGTACTTC. Encoded protein: CASSLAGFNEQYF.

The genes are TRBV27 and TRBJ2-7, with a tentative D call TRBD1 (6 bases). Germline lookup yields CDR1 MNHEY and CDR2 SMNVEV (reference sequence). The CDR3 length is 15 residues. V shed 2 bases and J shed 3 bases, with 14 bases lying between them. CDR3 nucleotide sequence: TGTGCCAGCAGTTTAGGAGGACAGAACCACTACGAGCAGTACTTC. Protein product: CASSLGGQNHYEQYF.

This chain links TRBV4-2 with TRBJ2-5, with TRBD2 matching 7 bases. The J call may be faulty, since TRBJ2-7 better matches the DNA end. The length of the CDR3 is 14 residues. In germline, CDR1 is LGHNA, CDR2 YNFKEQ. CDR3 region: CASSPTSEAYEQYF. The DNA for the CDR3 is TGTGCCAGCAGCCCCACTAGCGAGGCCTACGAGCAGTACTTC.

The chain combines TRBV2 with TRBJ2-7, with 7 bases lining up with TRBD1. From germline, CDR1 is SNHLY and CDR2 FYNNEI. Germline trimming cut 6 bases from V and 2 bases from J; bases unmatched to any gene: 7. The CDR3 sequence is 14 residues long. CDR3 region: CASSYTGTAYEQYF. The CDR3 nucleotides read TGTGCCAGCAGCTATACCGGGACAGCCTACGAGCAGTACTTC.

V is TRBV7-9 and J is TRBJ1-2; D possibly corresponds to TRBD1 (5 bases). The germline V gene encodes CDR1 SEHNR and CDR2 FQNEAQ (reference sequence). The V and J ends lost 2 bases and 8 bases respectively, with 12 bases between them. The CDR3 runs 13 residues. CDR3 sequence: CASSLPGLNGYTF. The CDR3, as DNA: TGTGCCAGCAGCTTACCAGGGCTCAACGGCTACACCTTC. Supplemented by reference TRBV7-9 and TRBJ1-2, the full variable domain reads DTGVSQNPRHKITKRGQNVTFRCDPISEHNRLYWYRQTLGQGPEFLTYFQNEAQLEKSRLLSDRFSAERPKGSFSTLEIQRTEQGDSAMYLCASSLPGLNGYTFGSGTRLTVV.

This sequence joins TRBV9 and TRBJ2-1, with D possibly being TRBD1 (5 bases). The CDR3 runs to 16 residues. Trimming shortened V by 3 bases and J by 14 bases, and 27 bases separated the two germline ends. CDR1 is SGDLS and CDR2 is YYNGEE in the germline V gene. CDR3 sequence (DNA): TGTGCCAGCAGCGCCCCCCAGGCCGGACCCTGGGGCCTTAAGTTCTTC. This gives the protein CASSAPQAGPWGLKFF.

This rearrangement joins TRBV4-1 to TRBJ1-2, with TRBD1 as a possible D gene (6 bases). Trimming stripped 0 bases from V and 11 bases from J, with 10 bases between. Germline V lookup: CDR1 MGHRA, CDR2 YSYEKL. The CDR3 loop spans 12 amino acids. The CDR3 sequence: CASSQEFQGYTF. The CDR3 DNA follows: TGCGCCAGCAGCCAAGAATTTCAGGGGTACACCTTC.

The J gene is TRBJ1-3, the V gene TRBV7-9, with D maybe TRBD1 (5 bases). Germline V CDR1 and CDR2: SEHNR, FQNEAQ (reference sequence). The CDR3 sequence is 18 residues long. V was pared by 2 bases and J by 0 bases, with 17 bases between. CDR3 sequence (DNA): TGTGCCAGCAGCTTATACCCCCCCGCAGGGCCCTCTGGAAACACCATATATTTT. It codes for CASSLYPPAGPSGNTIYF.